This TCR beta chain was observed in a study of PD-1 blockade in classical Hodgkin lymphoma. This CDR3 spans 13 amino acids. Germline assignment: CDR1 SGHDT and CDR2 YYEEEE. V dropped 2 bases and J dropped 3 bases, with 8 bases sitting between them. Time point specified: cycle 4 day 1 (C4D1), after 5 to 7 weeks of nivolumab. In every patient, relapse followed autologous stem cell transplantation, while exposure to brentuximab vedotin differed. It was by magnetic negative selection that CD4+ T cells were purified from thawed PBMCs. Under best response, outcomes were complete response, partial response or progressive disease. This clone was seen only once. Clones were sequenced by immunoSEQ multiplex PCR, and TCRdb holds only the in-frame ones, with some missing. The top ten hold 3.1% of the sample, which has some 26,000 clones, 65% to 90% seen once.

The receptor comes from a human donor with classical Hodgkin lymphoma. The gene calls are TRBV5-6 and TRBJ1-1, with D uncertain. This sample comprised CD4+ T cells from blood, obtained before the fourth cycle of nivolumab. The CDR3 spells CASSFDTHTEAFF. The CDR3 region has the DNA TGTGCCAGCAGCTTCGACACCCACACTGAAGCTTTCTTT. Full variable domain (rest looked up from reference TRBV5-6 and TRBJ1-1): DAGVTQSPTHLIKTRGQQVTLRCSPKSGHDTVSWYQQALGQGPQFIFQYYEEEERQRGNFPDRFSGHQFPNYSSELNVNALLLGDSALYLCASSFDTHTEAFFGQGTRLTVV.